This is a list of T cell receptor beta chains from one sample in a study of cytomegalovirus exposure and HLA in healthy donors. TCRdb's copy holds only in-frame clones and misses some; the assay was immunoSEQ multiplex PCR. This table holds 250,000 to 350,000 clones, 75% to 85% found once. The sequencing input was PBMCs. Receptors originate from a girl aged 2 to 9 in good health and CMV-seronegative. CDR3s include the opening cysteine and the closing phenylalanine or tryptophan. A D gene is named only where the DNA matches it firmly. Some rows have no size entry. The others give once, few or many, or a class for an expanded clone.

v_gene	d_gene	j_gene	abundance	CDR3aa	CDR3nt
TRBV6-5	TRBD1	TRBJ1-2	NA	CATFSGTGNYGYTF	TGTGCCACCTTCAGCGGGACAGGCAACTATGGCTACACCTTC
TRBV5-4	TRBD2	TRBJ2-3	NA	CASSPYSGGDRNTQYF	TGTGCCAGCAGCCCCTACAGCGGGGGGGATCGGAATACGCAGTATTTT
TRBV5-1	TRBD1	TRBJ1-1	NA	CASSLGTGGPEAFF	TGCGCCAGCAGCTTGGGGACAGGGGGGCCTGAAGCTTTCTTT
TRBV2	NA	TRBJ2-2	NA	CASRGRLVPTGELFF	TGTGCCAGCAGGGGGAGACTAGTCCCCACCGGGGAGCTGTTTTTT
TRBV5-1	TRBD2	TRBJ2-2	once	CASSLTGGPGIGELFF	TGCGCCAGCAGCTTGACGGGAGGGCCGGGAATCGGGGAGCTGTTTTTT
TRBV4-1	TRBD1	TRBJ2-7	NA	CASSQDDYAGGYSYEQYF	TGCGCCAGCAGCCAAGATGATTATGCAGGGGGCTACTCCTACGAGCAGTACTTC
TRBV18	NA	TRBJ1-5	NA	CASSSGVLNQPQHF	TGTGCCAGCTCATCGGGAGTCCTCAATCAGCCCCAGCATTTT
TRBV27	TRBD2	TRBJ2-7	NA	CASSPRGGSYEQYF	TGTGCCAGCAGTCCTCGGGGGGGCTCCTACGAGCAGTACTTC
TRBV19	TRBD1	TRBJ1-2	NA	CASRPDRWGNYGYTF	TGTGCCAGTAGGCCGGACAGGTGGGGTAACTATGGCTACACCTTC
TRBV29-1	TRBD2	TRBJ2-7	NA	CSVGGTSGRSYEQYF	TGCAGCGTTGGTGGGACTAGCGGGAGGAGCTACGAGCAGTACTTC
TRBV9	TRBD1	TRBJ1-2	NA	CASSVGDRVFPNYGYTF	TGTGCCAGCAGCGTAGGGGACAGGGTTTTTCCTAACTATGGCTACACCTTC
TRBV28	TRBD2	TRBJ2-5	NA	CATLTPGLAAQETQYF	TGTGCCACCCTTACCCCGGGACTAGCGGCCCAAGAGACCCAGTACTTC
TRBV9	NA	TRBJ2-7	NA	CASSVVPGDLYEQYF	TGTGCCAGCAGCGTAGTCCCAGGGGACCTCTACGAGCAGTACTTC
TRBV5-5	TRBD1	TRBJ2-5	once	CASSLEGIYPTGDETQYF	TGTGCCAGCAGCTTGGAGGGGATTTACCCTACAGGGGATGAGACCCAGTACTTC
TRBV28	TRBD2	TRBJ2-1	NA	CASSLRIWRGGANEQFF	TGTGCCAGCAGTTTACGAATATGGCGGGGGGGGGCGAATGAGCAGTTCTTC
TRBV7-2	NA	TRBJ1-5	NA	CASSISSGGNQPQHF	TGTGCCAGCAGCATCAGTTCCGGGGGCAATCAGCCCCAGCATTTT
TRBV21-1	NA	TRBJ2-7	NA	CARRVRGRRTPTYEQYF	TGTGCCAGGCGGGTCAGGGGGCGACGGACCCCCACCTACGAGCAGTACTTC
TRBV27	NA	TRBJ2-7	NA	CASSPLTGSSYEQYF	TGTGCCAGCTCCCCACTGACAGGTAGCTCCTACGAGCAGTACTTC
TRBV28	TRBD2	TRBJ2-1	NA	CASSFNDLAGTYNEQFF	TGTGCCAGCAGTTTTAACGATTTAGCGGGTACATACAATGAGCAGTTCTTC
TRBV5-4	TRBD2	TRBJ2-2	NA	CASSLAAGGNTGELFF	TGTGCCAGCAGCTTGGCCGCGGGGGGAAACACCGGGGAGCTGTTTTTT
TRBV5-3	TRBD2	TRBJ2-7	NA	CARSLSGRGSYEQYF	TGTGCCAGAAGCCTTAGCGGGAGGGGGTCCTACGAGCAGTACTTC
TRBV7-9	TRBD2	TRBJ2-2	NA	CASSLFVGRARSGELFF	TGTGCCAGCAGCTTATTTGTCGGGAGGGCCCGTTCCGGGGAGCTGTTTTTT
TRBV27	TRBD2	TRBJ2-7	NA	CASSLAGGRYEQYF	TGTGCCAGCAGTTTAGCGGGAGGCCGCTACGAGCAGTACTTC
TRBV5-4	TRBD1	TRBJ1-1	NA	CASTQGGNTEAFF	TGTGCCAGCACCCAGGGGGGGAACACTGAAGCTTTCTTT
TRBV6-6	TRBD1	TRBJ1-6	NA	CASSYWDSYNSPLHF	TGTGCCAGCAGTTACTGGGACAGTTATAATTCACCCCTCCACTTT
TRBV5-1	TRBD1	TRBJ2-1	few	CASSLEGQGYNEQFF	TGCGCCAGCAGCTTGGAGGGACAGGGATACAATGAGCAGTTCTTC
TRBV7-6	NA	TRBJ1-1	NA	CASSQVENTEAFF	TGTGCCAGCAGTCAAGTAGAGAACACTGAAGCTTTCTTT
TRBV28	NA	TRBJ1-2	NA	CASTSGGGMGGYTF	TGTGCCAGCACCTCGGGAGGAGGGATGGGTGGCTACACCTTC
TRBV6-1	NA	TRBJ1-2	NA	CASSERGLDTVLYGYTF	TGTGCCAGCAGTGAAAGGGGCCTGGATACAGTTCTCTATGGCTACACCTTC
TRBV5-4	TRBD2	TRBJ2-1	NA	CASSLTGGPSHNEQFF	TGTGCCAGCAGCTTGACGGGAGGGCCTTCCCACAATGAGCAGTTCTTC
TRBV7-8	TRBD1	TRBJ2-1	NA	CATKLGQGAGYNEQFF	TGTGCCACCAAACTAGGTCAGGGGGCAGGGTACAATGAGCAGTTCTTC
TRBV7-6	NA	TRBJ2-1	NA	CASSLMQGREQFF	TGTGCCAGCAGCTTAATGCAGGGCCGGGAGCAGTTCTTC
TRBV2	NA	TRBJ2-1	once	CASLGTSYNEQFF	TGTGCCAGCCTCGGGACTTCTTACAATGAGCAGTTCTTC
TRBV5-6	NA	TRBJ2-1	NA	CASSFSTGQGNGQFF	TGTGCCAGCAGCTTTAGTACAGGCCAGGGCAATGGGCAGTTCTTC
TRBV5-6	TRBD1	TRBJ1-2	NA	CASSSRDRVDGYTF	TGTGCCAGCAGCTCCCGGGACAGGGTTGATGGCTACACCTTC
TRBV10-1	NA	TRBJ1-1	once	CASTNSGGDTEAFF	TGCGCCAGCACCAACTCTGGGGGCGACACTGAAGCTTTCTTT